What follows are 16 T cell receptor beta chains derived from one specimen sequenced in a study of control samples from healthy donors and cancer patients. TCRdb's copy holds only in-frame clones and misses some; the assay was immunoSEQ multiplex PCR. The data contain some 150,000 clones, around 91% of them singletons. The material sequenced was blood. Receptors originate from a woman aged 25 to 39 in good health.

The chain has TRBV7-9 and TRBJ2-7, with D tentatively TRBD2 (5 bases). The V and J ends lost 3 bases and 5 bases respectively, with 14 bases between them. Per the germline V gene, CDR1 is SEHNR and CDR2 is FQNEAQ (reference sequence). This CDR3 has 14 amino acids. CDR3 residues: CASSFVGVLDEQYF. The CDR3 DNA reads as TGTGCCAGCAGCTTTGTCGGGGTTTTGGACGAGCAGTACTTC.

The J gene is TRBJ1-5, the V gene TRBV24-1, with 7 bases aligning to TRBD1. CDR3 length: 13 residues. Germline CDR1 reads KGHDR; CDR2 reads SFDVKD. The J segment lost 7 bases and the V segment lost 7 bases, leaving 6 bases of the junction unmatched. Here the CDR3 reads CATRQGRWQPQHF. The DNA of the CDR3 is TGTGCCACCAGACAGGGGCGGTGGCAGCCCCAGCATTTT.

The chain uses TRBV3-1 (or the pseudogene TRBV3-2) and TRBJ2-7, with 12 bases lining up with TRBD2. Germline CDR1 and CDR2: LGHDT and YNNKEL (reference sequence). The CDR3 runs 14 residues. J gave up 7 bases and V 5 bases, and 6 bases lay outside the gene matches. The CDR3 DNA reads TGTGCCAGCAGCGTTAGACTAGCGGGAGATGAGCAGTACTTC. This encodes CASSVRLAGDEQYF.

V usage is TRBV11-2 and J usage is TRBJ2-3, with D maybe TRBD1 (5 bases). This CDR3 is 13 amino acids long. Germline V gene sequence: CDR1 SGHAT, CDR2 FQNNGV. Trimming took off 2 bases at V and 4 bases at J, with 7 bases between the two ends. The CDR3: CASSLPGPDTQYF. The CDR3 coding sequence is TGTGCCAGCAGCTTACCAGGGCCAGATACGCAGTATTTT.

This chain links TRBV6-6 with TRBJ1-2; 8 bases are shared with TRBD1. The CDR3 sequence is 14 residues long. From germline, CDR1 is MNHNY and CDR2 SVGAGI (reference sequence). V dropped 10 bases and J dropped 0; count of bases not matched to a gene: 7. This chain's CDR3 is CATSSDRANYGYTF. DNA for the CDR3: TGTGCCACCAGCTCGGACAGGGCTAACTATGGCTACACCTTC.

This clone was seen only once. V gene TRBV24-1 combines with J gene TRBJ1-3; D unresolved. Trimming removed 4 bases from V and 0 bases from J, with 9 bases in between. The CDR3 totals 15 residues. Looked up from germline, CDR1 is KGHDR and CDR2 is SFDVKD. The CDR3 is CATSDPGSSGNTIYF. CDR3 sequence (DNA): TGTGCCACCAGTGACCCCGGCAGCTCTGGAAACACCATATATTTT.

The V and J genes are TRBV6-5 and TRBJ1-4; 9 positions agree with TRBD1. Germline V lookup: CDR1 MNHEY, CDR2 SVGAGI. V gave up 6 bases and J gave up 4 bases; unmatched junction bases: 6. The CDR3 covers 15 residues. The CDR3 reads CASRRNRGLNEKLFF. The CDR3 DNA is TGTGCCAGCAGGCGAAACAGGGGGCTTAATGAAAAACTGTTTTTT.

Concerning this clone itself: A junction boundary mismatches the germline segment, possibly from a read error. Other DNA sequences from this sample encode an identical CDR3 as well. The rearrangement uses TRBV6-5 and TRBJ1-3; the D is unclear. Germline CDR1 is MNHEY and CDR2 is SVGAGI. The CDR3 totals 14 residues. CDR3 coding DNA: TGTGCCAGCAGTTACTCTACAGCTGGGAACACCATATATTTT. It specifies CASSYSTAGNTIYF.

The chain joins TRBV9 to TRBJ1-1; 7 nucleotides match TRBD1. Per germline, CDR1 SGDLS and CDR2 YYNGEE. The CDR3 totals 15 residues. With 0 bases clipped from V and 5 bases from J, the junction kept 7 bases outside the gene matches. The chain's CDR3 is CASSVVGGGSTEAFF. The CDR3 bases are TGTGCCAGCAGCGTAGTAGGGGGCGGTAGTACTGAAGCTTTCTTT.

V usage is TRBV6-2 or TRBV6-3 and J usage is TRBJ2-1; the match to TRBD2 covers 8 bases. Germline V gene sequence: CDR1 MNHEY, CDR2 SVGEGT. V lost 0 bases and J lost 9; bases outside the gene matches: 7. The CDR3 runs 15 residues. The CDR3 reads CASSYSSAGGGEQFF. As DNA, the CDR3 is TGTGCCAGCAGTTACTCGTCGGCGGGAGGAGGTGAGCAGTTCTTC.

The chain joins TRBV11-2 to TRBJ1-1, with 7 bases identical to TRBD1. Germline V lookup: CDR1 SGHAT, CDR2 FQNNGV. J lost 0 bases, V lost 5 bases, and 9 bases had no gene match. The length of the CDR3 is 16 residues. CDR3 sequence: CASSPTRGRMNTEAFF. CDR3 DNA sequence: TGTGCCAGCAGCCCGACCAGGGGGAGGATGAACACTGAAGCTTTCTTT. The full variable domain, in which reference TRBV11-2 and TRBJ1-1 provide the parts outside the CDR3, is EAGVAQSPRYKIIEKRQSVAFWCNPISGHATLYWYQQILGQGPKLLIQFQNNGVVDDSQLPKDRFSAERLKGVDSTLKIQPAKLEDSAVYLCASSPTRGRMNTEAFFGQGTRLTVV.

Of note for this clone: The identical CDR3 is also encoded by other nucleotide sequences in the sample. This sequence joins TRBV12-3 or TRBV12-4 and TRBJ2-3, with no clear D. Between the trimmed V and J ends, which lost 1 base and 4 bases, there was a span of 3 bases. The CDR3 loop spans 12 amino acids. DNA of the CDR3: TGTGCCAGCAGTTTAGGTGCAGATACGCAGTATTTT. Translating it yields CASSLGADTQYF.

This sequence joins TRBV19 and TRBJ2-1, with TRBD2 matching 16 bases. The CDR3 has 15 residues. The germline V gene encodes CDR1 LNHDA and CDR2 SQIVND (reference sequence). The V and J ends lost 6 bases and 9 bases, in that order; junction bases with no gene match: 5. The CDR3 here is CASSTGLAGGIEQFF. The CDR3, as DNA: TGTGCCAGTAGCACGGGACTAGCGGGGGGGATTGAGCAGTTCTTC. Together with reference TRBV19 and TRBJ2-1, the CDR3 gives the full variable domain: DGGITQSPKYLFRKEGQNVTLSCEQNLNHDAMYWYRQDPGQGLRLIYYSQIVNDFQKGDIAEGYSVSREKKESFPLTVTSAQKNPTAFYLCASSTGLAGGIEQFFGPGTRLTVL.

The chain employs TRBV5-1 and TRBJ1-6, with TRBD1 identical over 7 bases. V gave up 0 bases and J gave up 8 bases; unmatched junction bases: 5. The CDR3 consists of 15 residues. The germline V gene has CDR1 SGHRS and CDR2 YFSETQ. CDR3 DNA sequence: TGCGCCAGCAGCTTGGAGGCCAGGGGGGATTCACCCCTCCACTTT. As protein: CASSLEARGDSPLHF.

The rearrangement uses TRBV3-1 (or the pseudogene TRBV3-2) and TRBJ2-2; TRBD2 matches at 8 bases. Germline CDR1 LGHDT, CDR2 YNNKEL (reference sequence). V gave up 0 bases and J gave up 2 bases; unmatched junction bases: 5. CDR3 length: 17 residues. The CDR3 loop is CASSQDRSGANTGELFF. CDR3 DNA: TGTGCCAGCAGCCAAGATCGTAGCGGGGCCAACACCGGGGAGCTGTTTTTT.

V and J are TRBV24-1 and TRBJ2-7, with 9 bases that match TRBD1. The V gene's germline CDR1 is KGHDR and CDR2 SFDVKD. CDR3 length equals 15 residues. The junction had 5 bases not matched to a gene; V was cut back by 4 bases and J by 2 bases. CDR3 DNA sequence: TGTGCCACCAGTGACGCCGGGGACAGGGCCTACGAGCAGTACTTC. Protein product: CATSDAGDRAYEQYF.